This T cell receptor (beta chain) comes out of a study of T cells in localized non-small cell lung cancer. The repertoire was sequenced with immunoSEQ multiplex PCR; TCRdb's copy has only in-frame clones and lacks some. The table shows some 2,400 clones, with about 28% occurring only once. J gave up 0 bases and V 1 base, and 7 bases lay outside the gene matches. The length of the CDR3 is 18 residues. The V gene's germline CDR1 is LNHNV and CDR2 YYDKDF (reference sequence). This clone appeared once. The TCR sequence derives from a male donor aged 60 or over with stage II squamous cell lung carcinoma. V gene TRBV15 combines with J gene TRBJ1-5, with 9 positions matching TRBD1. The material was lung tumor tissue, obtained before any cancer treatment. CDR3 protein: CATSRVGPGQGSNQPQHF. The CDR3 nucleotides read TGTGCCACCAGCAGAGTTGGGCCGGGACAGGGTAGCAATCAGCCCCAGCATTTT.